The clone carrying this T cell receptor beta chain appeared a few times. Germline V gene lookup returns CDR1 SEHNR and CDR2 FQNEAQ (reference sequence). The CDR3 runs to 14 residues. J was trimmed by 7 bases and V by 0 bases; bases with no gene match: 2. This record comes from a study of control samples from healthy donors and cancer patients. Here immunoSEQ multiplex PCR was the method, and the copy in TCRdb shows in-frame clones only, minus some. Found here are 150,000 to 160,000 clones, roughly 93% of them singletons; the top ten hold 2% to 2.5%. The sequenced sample was blood. The sequence derives from a man aged 50 or older in good health. The chain combines TRBV7-9 with TRBJ1-4; TRBD1 agrees at 7 bases. CDR3 DNA: TGTGCCAGCAGCTTAGCAGGGGGCAGTGAAAAACTGTTTTTT. It encodes CASSLAGGSEKLFF. Full variable domain (rest looked up from reference TRBV7-9 and TRBJ1-4): DTGVSQNPRHKITKRGQNVTFRCDPISEHNRLYWYRQTLGQGPEFLTYFQNEAQLEKSRLLSDRFSAERPKGSFSTLEIQRTEQGDSAMYLCASSLAGGSEKLFFGSGTQLSVL.